This T cell receptor beta chain stems from a study of shared clonotypes between healthy human individuals. Only in-frame clones appear in the TCRdb table, and some are missing; sequencing was by immunoSEQ multiplex PCR. In the table there are 85,000 to 100,000 clones, less than 80% of which are singletons. This clone was counted between two and nine times. The specimen was memory CD8+ T cells sorted from blood. Subset indicated: CD45RO+ cells pooled with CCR7-negative TemRA cells. The clonotype was recovered from a young man in good health.

The CDR3 here is CASSFGPGTGELFF. For the CDR3, the DNA is TGTGCCAGCAGCTTCGGACCCGGCACCGGGGAGCTGTTTTTT. The gene calls are TRBV5-4 and TRBJ2-2; D ambiguous. The CDR3 covers 14 residues. The ends were cut back, 2 bases at V and 4 bases at J, with 9 bases in the middle. From germline, CDR1 is SGHNT and CDR2 YYREEE (reference sequence).